The text below deals with one T cell receptor (beta chain). TCRdb recomputed calls from the 5' RACE reads with MiXCR, one row per CDR3 protein. The data contain 250,000 to 300,000 distinct CDR3 sequences, approximately 20% of them singletons. The source of the sample is a study of CD8 T cells in ankylosing spondylitis. CDR1 is LGHDT and CDR2 is YNNKEL in the germline V gene (reference sequence). CDR3 length: 18 amino acids. The V end was cut by 10 bases, the J end by 0 bases, with 25 bases between. This TCR derives from a male donor with ankylosing spondylitis or in good health (not recorded which). The sequencing input was blood, either unsorted or a sorted T cell fraction (not recorded which). This chain links TRBV3-1 with TRBJ1-5, with a weak D call TRBD1 (6 bases). CDR3 coding DNA: TGTGCCACCTACACTAATGGTAAAGAGGGGGATAGCAATCAGCCCCAGCATTTT. As protein: CATYTNGKEGDSNQPQHF.